This T cell receptor beta chain was sequenced for a study of shared clonotypes between healthy human individuals. This clone was seen once. Its matching antigen is unknown. Samples underwent the assay at deep level. Sequenced by immunoSEQ multiplex PCR; TCRdb stores in-frame clones only, minus some. The sample carries roughly 330,000 clones, under 80% recorded once. CD4+ cells yielded CD45RA+ naive and CD45RA-negative memory subsets. Notes on the study in general: The small donor group covered limited genetic and exposure diversity.

In germline, CDR1 is LNHNV, CDR2 YYDKDF (reference sequence). This CDR3 has 13 amino acids. Trimming left V 0 bases short and J 5 bases short, with 7 bases between. The sequencing sample was made of memory CD4+ T cells sorted from blood. The sample's subset: CD45RA-negative fraction. The sequence derives from a man aged 30 to 45 in good health. This sequence joins TRBV15 and TRBJ2-5; D unresolved. CDR3 amino acids: CATSRDSGETQYF. The CDR3 DNA is TGTGCCACCAGCAGAGATTCCGGGGAGACCCAGTACTTC.